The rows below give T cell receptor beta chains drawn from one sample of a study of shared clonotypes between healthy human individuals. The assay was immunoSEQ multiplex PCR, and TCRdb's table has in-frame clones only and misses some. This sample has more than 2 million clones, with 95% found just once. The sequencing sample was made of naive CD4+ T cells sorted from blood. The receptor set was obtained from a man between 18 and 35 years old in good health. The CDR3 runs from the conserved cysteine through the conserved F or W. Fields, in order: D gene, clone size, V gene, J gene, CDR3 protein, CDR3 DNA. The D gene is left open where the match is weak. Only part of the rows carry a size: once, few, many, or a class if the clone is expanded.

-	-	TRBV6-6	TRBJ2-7	CASSYAYSGYEQYF	TGTGCCAGCAGTTACGCCTACTCGGGCTACGAGCAGTACTTC
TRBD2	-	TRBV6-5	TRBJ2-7	CASSYLATSGTKEQYF	TGTGCCAGCAGTTACCTGGCGACTAGCGGGACTAAGGAGCAGTACTTC
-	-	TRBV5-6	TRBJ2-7	CASSPGRTYEQYF	TGTGCCAGCAGCCCCGGCAGGACCTACGAGCAGTACTTC
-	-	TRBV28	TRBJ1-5	CASSLVGNQPQHF	TGTGCCAGCAGTTTGGTGGGAAATCAGCCCCAGCATTTT
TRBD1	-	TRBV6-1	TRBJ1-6	CASSDFGTGATPLHF	TGTGCCAGCAGTGATTTCGGGACAGGGGCAACACCCCTCCACTTT
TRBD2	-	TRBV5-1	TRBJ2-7	CASSLDIAGESYEQYF	TGCGCCAGCAGCTTGGATATAGCGGGAGAATCCTACGAGCAGTACTTC
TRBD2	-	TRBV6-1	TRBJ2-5	CASSAPLRGWGTSGKTQYF	TGTGCCAGCAGTGCCCCTTTGAGAGGGTGGGGGACTAGCGGAAAGACCCAGTACTTC
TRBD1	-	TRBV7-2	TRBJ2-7	CASSLGGQGALEQYF	TGTGCCAGCAGCTTAGGAGGACAGGGGGCGCTCGAGCAGTACTTC
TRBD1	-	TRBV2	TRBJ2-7	CASSEKRGQRTYEQYF	TGTGCCAGCAGTGAAAAGAGGGGGCAAAGGACCTACGAGCAGTACTTC
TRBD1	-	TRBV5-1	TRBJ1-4	CASSPPGTGDPKLFF	TGCGCCAGCAGCCCGCCCGGGACAGGTGACCCAAAACTGTTTTTT
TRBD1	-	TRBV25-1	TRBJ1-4	CASRGQGAEKLFF	TGTGCCAGCAGAGGACAGGGGGCTGAAAAACTGTTTTTT
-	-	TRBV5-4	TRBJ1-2	CASGDAAWGGGNYGYTF	TGTGCCAGCGGGGACGCCGCCTGGGGGGGAGGTAACTATGGCTACACCTTC
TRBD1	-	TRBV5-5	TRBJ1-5	CASSLGGQGGNQPQHF	TGTGCCAGCAGCTTGGGGGGACAGGGCGGCAATCAGCCCCAGCATTTT
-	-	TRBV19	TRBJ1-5	CASTDSNQPQHF	TGTGCCAGTACCGATAGCAATCAGCCCCAGCATTTT
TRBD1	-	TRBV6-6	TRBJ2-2	CASRGTGGNIWELFF	TGTGCCAGCAGGGGGACAGGGGGAAACATTTGGGAGCTGTTTTTT
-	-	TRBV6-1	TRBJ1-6	CASSEDLRSPLHF	TGTGCCAGCAGTGAGGACCTACGGTCACCCCTCCACTTT
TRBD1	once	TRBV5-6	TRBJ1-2	CASSSPGQGLGYTF	TGTGCCAGCAGCTCTCCGGGACAGGGACTTGGCTACACCTTC
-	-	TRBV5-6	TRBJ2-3	CASSPYVSDTQYF	TGTGCCAGCAGCCCGTACGTCTCCGATACGCAGTATTTT
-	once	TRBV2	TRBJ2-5	CASRDTSQGETQYF	TGTGCCAGCAGGGACACCAGCCAAGGAGAGACCCAGTACTTC
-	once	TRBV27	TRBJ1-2	CASSLGRYYGYTF	TGTGCCAGCAGTTTAGGCAGATACTATGGCTACACCTTC
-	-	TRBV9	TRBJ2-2	CASSVALGYNTGELFF	TGTGCCAGCAGCGTTGCCCTGGGATATAACACCGGGGAGCTGTTTTTT
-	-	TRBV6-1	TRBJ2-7	CASSWQGYEQYF	TGTGCCAGCAGTTGGCAGGGGTACGAGCAGTACTTC
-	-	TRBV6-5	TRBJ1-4	CASSVRGGEKLFF	TGTGCCAGCAGTGTTCGGGGCGGGGAAAAACTGTTTTTT
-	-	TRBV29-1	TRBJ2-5	CSLSRMRETQYF	TGCAGCCTTTCACGAATGCGAGAGACCCAGTACTTC
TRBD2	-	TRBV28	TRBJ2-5	CASCLAGPRRETQYF	TGTGCCAGCTGTCTAGCGGGGCCTAGACGAGAGACCCAGTACTTC
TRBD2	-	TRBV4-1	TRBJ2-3	CASSQVTSGILMDTQYF	TGCGCCAGCAGCCAAGTCACTAGCGGAATCCTCATGGATACGCAGTATTTT
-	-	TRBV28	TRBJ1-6	CASETASSSYNSPLHF	TGTGCCAGTGAGACAGCTTCGAGCTCCTATAATTCACCCCTCCACTTT
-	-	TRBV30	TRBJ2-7	CAWTPSSYEQYF	TGTGCCTGGACCCCGAGCTCCTACGAGCAGTACTTC
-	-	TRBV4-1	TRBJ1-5	CASSRGGDPRQKSNQPQHF	TGCGCCAGCAGCCGCGGGGGGGATCCGCGGCAAAAAAGCAATCAGCCCCAGCATTTT
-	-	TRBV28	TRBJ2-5	CASLNRKLETQYF	TGTGCCAGCCTAAACAGAAAACTAGAGACCCAGTACTTC
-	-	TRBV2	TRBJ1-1	CASSEVGVGTEAFF	TGTGCCAGCAGTGAGGTCGGGGTCGGGACTGAAGCTTTCTTT